The entry below describes one T cell receptor (beta chain). Per the authors' pipeline: Estimation of nucleated cell counts was performed using reference gene primer amplification. Sequenced by immunoSEQ multiplex PCR; TCRdb stores in-frame clones only, minus some. The DNA was the basis for D and trimming; V, J and clone size are from that table. The sample shows some 83,000 clones, roughly 87% of them seen only once. Trimming cost V 1 base and J 15 bases, with 12 bases left between them. Germline CDR1 SGHAT, CDR2 FQNNGV. There are 12 residues in the CDR3. This sample was included in a study of blood T cell repertoires in COVID-19. The wider study: In each case, the material was cDNA or gDNA derived from T cells, B-cell-depleted T cells, or PBMCs.

The source material was peripheral blood. The sequence was collected from a woman aged 80 or over with active or convalescent COVID-19. The rearrangement links TRBV11-2 to TRBJ2-2, with D possibly being TRBD2 (5 bases). CDR3 DNA sequence: TGTGCCAGCAGCTTAGCGCGAGGGTTGGTGTTTTTT. Residues: CASSLARGLVFF.